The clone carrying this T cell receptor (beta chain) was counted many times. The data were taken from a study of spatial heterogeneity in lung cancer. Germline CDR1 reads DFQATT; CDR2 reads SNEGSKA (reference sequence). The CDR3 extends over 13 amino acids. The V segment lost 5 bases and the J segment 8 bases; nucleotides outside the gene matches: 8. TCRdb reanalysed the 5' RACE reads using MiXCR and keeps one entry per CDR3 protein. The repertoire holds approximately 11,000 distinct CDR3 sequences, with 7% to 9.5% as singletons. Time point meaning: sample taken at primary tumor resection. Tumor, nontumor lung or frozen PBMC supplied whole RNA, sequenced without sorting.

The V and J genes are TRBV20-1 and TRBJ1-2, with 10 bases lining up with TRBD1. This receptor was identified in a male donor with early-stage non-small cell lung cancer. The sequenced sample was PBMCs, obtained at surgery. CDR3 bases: TGCAGTGCTCCCGAGACAGGGGGCAACGGCTACACCTTC. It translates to CSAPETGGNGYTF.